This TCR beta chain is drawn from a study of blood T cell repertoires in COVID-19. About the research overall: PBMCs, B-cell-depleted T cells, or T cells provided the cDNA or gDNA that made up the material.

As processed by the authors: It was from reference gene primer amplification that nucleated cell counts were estimated. Assay used: immunoSEQ multiplex PCR; TCRdb lists only in-frame clones, some missing. That table is the source of V, J and clone size, and D and trimming were worked out from the DNA. The data show about 190,000 clones, 90% seen once. The CDR3 is made up of 15 amino acids. This sequence originates from a man aged 45-60 years with acute or convalescent COVID-19. The V call is TRBV21-1, the J call TRBJ2-2; TRBD2 reflects the table's D call only, with no check against the DNA. TRBV21-1 is a known pseudogene. Input material: peripheral blood. The CDR3 nucleotides are TGTGCCAGCAGCATTGGAGTCCCGAACACCGGGGAGCTGTTTTTT. It yields the protein CASSIGVPNTGELFF.